The source of this TCR beta chain is a study of blood T cell repertoires in COVID-19. Across the study: The analysed material was cDNA or gDNA that came from T cells, B-cell-depleted T cells, or PBMCs.

In the original processing: How many nucleated cells were present was estimated from reference gene primer amplification. Produced via immunoSEQ multiplex PCR; TCRdb's table is partial and in-frame only. V and J calls and clone size are as listed in that table; D and trimming were resolved from the DNA. The sample has a few hundred thousand clones, approximately 91% seen once. The CDR3 spans 15 residues. Germline V gives CDR1 DFQATT, CDR2 SNEGSKA (reference sequence). The V gene lost 3 bases and the J gene lost 5 bases, with 16 bases spanning the gap. This clone has just one count. The rearrangement uses TRBV20-1 and TRBJ2-2, with D perhaps matching TRBD2 (7 bases). The sequence was collected from a woman in her sixties with acute or convalescent COVID-19. The specimen sequenced was peripheral blood. The CDR3 bases are TGCAGTGCTAGTTTGGACAGCGGGGTTACCGGGGAGCTGTTTTTT. Its translation: CSASLDSGVTGELFF.